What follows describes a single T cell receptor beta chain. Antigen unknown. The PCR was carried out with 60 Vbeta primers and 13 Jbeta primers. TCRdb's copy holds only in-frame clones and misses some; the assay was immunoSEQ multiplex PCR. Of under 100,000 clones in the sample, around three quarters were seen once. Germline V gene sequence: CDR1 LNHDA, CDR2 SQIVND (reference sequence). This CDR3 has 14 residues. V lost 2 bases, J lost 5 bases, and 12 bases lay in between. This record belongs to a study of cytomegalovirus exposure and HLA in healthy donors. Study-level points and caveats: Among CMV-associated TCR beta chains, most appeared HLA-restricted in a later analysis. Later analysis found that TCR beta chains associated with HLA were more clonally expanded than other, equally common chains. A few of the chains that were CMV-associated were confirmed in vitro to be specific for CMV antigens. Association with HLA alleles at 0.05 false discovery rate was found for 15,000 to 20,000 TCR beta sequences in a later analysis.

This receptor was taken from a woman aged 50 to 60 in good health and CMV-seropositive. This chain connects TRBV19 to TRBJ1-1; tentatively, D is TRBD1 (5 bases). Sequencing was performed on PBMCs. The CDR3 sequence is CASSISGRGTEAFF. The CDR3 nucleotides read TGTGCCAGTAGTATATCAGGGCGTGGGACTGAAGCTTTCTTT.